This T cell receptor (beta chain) was documented in a study of blood T cell repertoires in COVID-19. Study summary: COVID-19 samples, acute and convalescent, were from the United States, Italy and Spain.

This CDR3 is built from 15 residues. Germline V lookup: CDR1 KGHSH, CDR2 LQKENI. The V end lost 3 bases, the J end lost 4 bases, and 15 bases lay between the germline ends. In the original processing: Estimation of nucleated cell counts was performed using reference gene primer amplification. TCRdb's copy holds only in-frame clones and misses some; the assay was immunoSEQ multiplex PCR. The V and J calls and clone size were taken over from that table, and D and trimming were inferred from the DNA. The sample carries approximately 150,000 clones, 80% to 90% recorded once. Specimen: PBMCs or T cells enriched from blood (not recorded which). The chain joins TRBV18 to TRBJ1-1, with unresolved D. This receptor was identified in a middle-aged man with acute COVID-19. CDR3 nucleotide sequence: TGTGCCAGCTCACCCGGCGGGGAGATGGCCACTGAAGCTTTCTTT. The encoded protein is CASSPGGEMATEAFF.